This entry features one T cell receptor beta chain sequence. Its cognate antigen is unknown. The data were produced by immunoSEQ multiplex PCR, yet TCRdb's version contains in-frame clones alone and is incomplete. This sample carries 35,000 to 50,000 clones, around 87% of them seen once, and the ten largest clones take approximately 6%. The data are from a study of T cells in localized non-small cell lung cancer. Study results and limitations: Higher blood T cell density tracked longer overall survival. Sequence data derive from only one tumor region, so heterogeneity remains possible. It was uninvolved adjacent lung that showed the highest T cell clonality, exceeding tumor.

Germline-derived CDR1 and CDR2 are MNHEY and SMNVEV (reference sequence). The germline V and J ends were trimmed by 4 bases and 1 base, with 7 bases remaining between them. The CDR3 runs to 13 residues. The chain has TRBV27 and TRBJ2-5, with D unclear. The specimen comprised peripheral blood, sampled before any cancer treatment. The TCR comes from a man aged 35-75 years with stage I lung adenocarcinoma. The CDR3 loop is CASSWTIQETQYF. The CDR3 region has the DNA TGTGCCAGCAGTTGGACCATCCAAGAGACCCAGTACTTC.